What follows is one T cell receptor beta chain and its context. The unsorted samples had around 86 million PBMCs used for genomic DNA. Authors' analysis steps: Filtering differed, since immunoSEQ gave only junction sequences and no quality scores. Using immunoSEQ multiplex PCR, the repertoire was profiled, and TCRdb retains in-frame clones only, with some absent. That table is the source of V, J and clone size, and D and trimming were worked out from the DNA. The sample yields about 470,000 clones, 75% to 85% seen once. The sample is drawn from a study of shared clonotypes between healthy human individuals. Looked up from germline, CDR1 is SGHRS and CDR2 is YFSETQ. Deletions cut 4 bases from V and 2 bases from J, with 16 bases between. This CDR3 region has 15 residues.

The TCR was taken from a woman aged 40 to 50 in good health. Some clones in this sample may be carry-over from other donors' samples. The chain has TRBV5-1 and TRBJ2-7; D is possibly TRBD1 (5 bases). Sequenced material: PBMCs. The chain's CDR3 is CASSRYLDNPYEQYF. The DNA of the CDR3 is TGCGCCAGCAGCCGGTACCTGGACAACCCCTACGAGCAGTACTTC.